This T cell receptor beta chain was recorded in a study of identical twins. Study-wide results and limits: There were fewer insertions in abundant cord blood beta clonotypes, but memory repertoires showed no such pattern. Conclusions were drawn cross-sectionally by statistical analysis, without following the same donors. Excess sharing by twins proved weaker in beta out-of-frame sequences.

MiXCR, run by TCRdb on the 5' RACE reads, gives a single entry per CDR3 protein. Here the sample spans around 1.7 million distinct CDR3 sequences, around a third being singletons. The CDR3 runs to 15 residues. V lost 3 bases, J lost 3 bases, and 3 bases stayed unmatched. Germline V CDR1 and CDR2: SGHTA, FQGNSA. No donor was unhealthy or non-Caucasian. Concerning this clonotype: Its antigen is unidentified.

Specimen: cord blood. The receptor was isolated from a newborn girl in good health. The rearrangement uses TRBV7-2 and TRBJ1-4, with 8 bases identical to TRBD1. The CDR3 here is CASSLDRVPNEKLFF. CDR3 DNA sequence: TGTGCCAGCAGCTTGGACAGGGTTCCTAATGAAAAACTGTTTTTT. The whole variable domain, filled in from reference TRBV7-2 and TRBJ1-4, reads GAGVSQSPSNKVTEKGKDVELRCDPISGHTALYWYRQSLGQGLEFLIYFQGNSAPDKSGLPSDRFSAERTGGSVSTLTIQRTQQEDSAVYLCASSLDRVPNEKLFFGSGTQLSVL.